This is a list of T cell receptor beta chains from one sample in a study of cytomegalovirus exposure and HLA in healthy donors. Assay: immunoSEQ multiplex PCR; the TCRdb copy retains only in-frame clones and omits some. The sample lists 30,000 to 45,000 clones, around 83% seen once, with around 3.6% in the top ten. Sequenced material: PBMCs. The source is a woman under 30 in good health and CMV-seronegative. Both conserved end residues are part of each CDR3. A D gene is named only where the DNA matches it firmly. Rows give clone size only sometimes, using once, few, many, or a class for an expanded clone.

CDR3 protein: CSVEGTPYNEQFF; CDR3 DNA: TGCAGCGTGGAAGGGACACCCTACAATGAGCAGTTCTTC; J gene: TRBJ2-1; D gene: -; clone size: -; V gene: TRBV29-1
CDR3 protein: CASSQVGQGAKYEQYF; CDR3 DNA: TGCGCCAGCAGCCAAGTCGGACAGGGGGCAAAATACGAGCAGTACTTC; J gene: TRBJ2-7; D gene: TRBD1; clone size: -; V gene: TRBV4-3
CDR3 protein: CASSSTGLSNQPQHF; CDR3 DNA: TGTGCCAGCAGTTCGACAGGGCTTAGCAATCAGCCCCAGCATTTT; J gene: TRBJ1-5; D gene: TRBD1; clone size: -; V gene: TRBV7-8
CDR3 protein: CASSQDLGTSGRETQYF; CDR3 DNA: TGTGCCAGCAGCCAAGATCTCGGGACTAGCGGGAGAGAGACCCAGTACTTC; J gene: TRBJ2-5; D gene: TRBD2; clone size: -; V gene: TRBV4-2
CDR3 protein: CASRGTTEAFF; CDR3 DNA: TGTGCCAGCCGGGGGACCACTGAAGCTTTCTTT; J gene: TRBJ1-1; D gene: -; clone size: -; V gene: TRBV27
CDR3 protein: CASSLFVDNEQFF; CDR3 DNA: TGCGCCAGCAGCTTATTTGTCGACAATGAGCAGTTCTTC; J gene: TRBJ2-1; D gene: -; clone size: once; V gene: TRBV5-1
CDR3 protein: CASSIDRGENPEAFF; CDR3 DNA: TGTGCCAGTAGTATAGATCGGGGGGAAAACCCTGAAGCTTTCTTT; J gene: TRBJ1-1; D gene: -; clone size: -; V gene: TRBV19
CDR3 protein: CASRGVDKNTEAFF; CDR3 DNA: TGTGCCAGCAGAGGCGTCGACAAGAACACTGAAGCTTTCTTT; J gene: TRBJ1-1; D gene: -; clone size: -; V gene: TRBV6-5
CDR3 protein: CSAWDSAKGGYPF; CDR3 DNA: TGCAGCGCCTGGGACAGCGCGAAGGGAGGCTACCCCTTC; J gene: TRBJ1-2; D gene: TRBD1; clone size: -; V gene: TRBV29-1
CDR3 protein: CASSEAGTGVTGELFF; CDR3 DNA: TGTGCCAGCAGTGAGGCGGGGACAGGGGTCACCGGGGAGCTGTTTTTT; J gene: TRBJ2-2; D gene: TRBD1; clone size: few; V gene: TRBV25-1
CDR3 protein: CSARDSYEQYF; CDR3 DNA: TGCAGTGCTAGGGACAGCTACGAGCAGTACTTC; J gene: TRBJ2-7; D gene: -; clone size: -; V gene: TRBV20-1
CDR3 protein: CSVATGKEVEQYF; CDR3 DNA: TGCAGCGTCGCAACGGGAAAAGAGGTCGAGCAGTACTTC; J gene: TRBJ2-7; D gene: -; clone size: -; V gene: TRBV29-1
CDR3 protein: CASSPGTVPYEQYF; CDR3 DNA: TGTGCCAGCAGCCCAGGGACAGTTCCTTACGAGCAGTACTTC; J gene: TRBJ2-7; D gene: TRBD1; clone size: -; V gene: TRBV7-9
CDR3 protein: CAIVPRTSPYNEQFF; CDR3 DNA: TGTGCCATCGTGCCGCGGACTAGTCCCTACAATGAGCAGTTCTTC; J gene: TRBJ2-1; D gene: TRBD2; clone size: -; V gene: TRBV7-9
CDR3 protein: CASTLAGDSYEQYF; CDR3 DNA: TGTGCCAGCACTTTAGCGGGAGATAGCTACGAGCAGTACTTC; J gene: TRBJ2-7; D gene: TRBD2; clone size: -; V gene: TRBV28
CDR3 protein: CASRSPGATGELFF; CDR3 DNA: TGCGCCAGCAGATCGCCGGGAGCCACCGGGGAGCTGTTTTTT; J gene: TRBJ2-2; D gene: -; clone size: -; V gene: TRBV5-1
CDR3 protein: CASSLQGRTEAFF; CDR3 DNA: TGTGCCAGCAGCTTACAGGGGAGAACTGAAGCTTTCTTT; J gene: TRBJ1-1; D gene: -; clone size: -; V gene: TRBV7-2
CDR3 protein: CASSYSTGLGTEAFF; CDR3 DNA: TGTGCCAGCAGTTACTCTACAGGGTTGGGCACTGAAGCTTTCTTT; J gene: TRBJ1-1; D gene: -; clone size: -; V gene: TRBV6-5
CDR3 protein: CASSRMTVQETQYF; CDR3 DNA: TGTGCCAGCAGCCGAATGACAGTCCAAGAGACCCAGTACTTC; J gene: TRBJ2-5; D gene: -; clone size: -; V gene: TRBV5-6
CDR3 protein: CASRSRTGGLYEQYF; CDR3 DNA: TGTGCCAGCAGATCCAGGACAGGGGGCCTCTACGAGCAGTACTTC; J gene: TRBJ2-7; D gene: TRBD1; clone size: -; V gene: TRBV2
CDR3 protein: CAISDRADSPLHF; CDR3 DNA: TGTGCCATCAGTGACAGGGCCGATTCACCCCTCCACTTT; J gene: TRBJ1-6; D gene: -; clone size: -; V gene: TRBV10-3
CDR3 protein: CAISGTGLEQYF; CDR3 DNA: TGTGCCATCAGTGGGACAGGGCTCGAGCAGTACTTC; J gene: TRBJ2-7; D gene: TRBD1; clone size: -; V gene: TRBV10-3
CDR3 protein: CASSLSARGEKLFF; CDR3 DNA: TGCGCCAGCAGCTTGAGTGCAAGGGGGGAAAAACTGTTTTTT; J gene: TRBJ1-4; D gene: -; clone size: -; V gene: TRBV5-1
CDR3 protein: CASTGTGGPAQHF; CDR3 DNA: TGTGCCAGTACCGGGACAGGGGGTCCGGCCCAGCATTTT; J gene: TRBJ1-5; D gene: TRBD1; clone size: -; V gene: TRBV19
CDR3 protein: CASSSGQGVAEQYF; CDR3 DNA: TGTGCCAGCAGCTCCGGACAGGGGGTGGCCGAGCAGTACTTC; J gene: TRBJ2-7; D gene: TRBD1; clone size: -; V gene: TRBV7-2
CDR3 protein: CSVKGDNAPEQYF; CDR3 DNA: TGCAGCGTTAAAGGCGATAATGCCCCCGAGCAGTACTTC; J gene: TRBJ2-7; D gene: -; clone size: -; V gene: TRBV29-1
CDR3 protein: CASSSGLAGTDTQYF; CDR3 DNA: TGTGCCAGCAGCTCGGGACTAGCGGGAACAGATACGCAGTATTTT; J gene: TRBJ2-3; D gene: TRBD2; clone size: -; V gene: TRBV7-7
CDR3 protein: CASSDSTILVHEQYF; CDR3 DNA: TGTGCCAGCAGTGACTCGACTATTCTAGTCCACGAGCAGTACTTC; J gene: TRBJ2-7; D gene: -; clone size: -; V gene: TRBV6-4
CDR3 protein: CASSANRLAGENTGELFF; CDR3 DNA: TGTGCCAGCAGCGCCAACCGACTAGCGGGAGAGAACACCGGGGAGCTGTTTTTT; J gene: TRBJ2-2; D gene: TRBD2; clone size: -; V gene: TRBV9
CDR3 protein: CASSQAGISGNTIYF; CDR3 DNA: TGCGCCAGCAGCCAAGCGGGGATATCTGGAAACACCATATATTTT; J gene: TRBJ1-3; D gene: -; clone size: once; V gene: TRBV4-3
CDR3 protein: CAWSVGLNNEQFF; CDR3 DNA: TGTGCCTGGAGTGTAGGACTTAACAATGAGCAGTTCTTC; J gene: TRBJ2-1; D gene: -; clone size: -; V gene: TRBV30
CDR3 protein: CASSSLDSRSQSIF; CDR3 DNA: TGTGCCAGCAGCTCGTTGGACAGCCGCTCACAATCGATCTTC; J gene: TRBJ2-1; D gene: -; clone size: -; V gene: TRBV7-2
CDR3 protein: CASSLIQGAGETQYF; CDR3 DNA: TGTGCCAGCAGCTTGATACAGGGGGCCGGAGAGACCCAGTACTTC; J gene: TRBJ2-5; D gene: TRBD1; clone size: -; V gene: TRBV5-5
CDR3 protein: CASSLGGYGYTF; CDR3 DNA: TGTGCCAGCAGCTTAGGGGGGTATGGCTACACCTTC; J gene: TRBJ1-2; D gene: -; clone size: -; V gene: TRBV7-3
CDR3 protein: CATLQNLNYGYTF; CDR3 DNA: TGTGCCACCCTACAGAACCTTAACTATGGCTACACCTTC; J gene: TRBJ1-2; D gene: -; clone size: few; V gene: TRBV6-5
CDR3 protein: CASGRSGTYNQPQHF; CDR3 DNA: TGTGCCAGCGGACGCTCCGGGACATATAATCAGCCCCAGCATTTT; J gene: TRBJ1-5; D gene: -; clone size: once; V gene: TRBV6-6
CDR3 protein: CASNRDRGETQYF; CDR3 DNA: TGCGCCAGTAATAGGGACAGGGGAGAGACCCAGTACTTC; J gene: TRBJ2-5; D gene: TRBD1; clone size: -; V gene: TRBV5-1
CDR3 protein: CAISESRTIQETQYF; CDR3 DNA: TGTGCCATCAGTGAGTCGAGGACAATCCAAGAGACCCAGTACTTC; J gene: TRBJ2-5; D gene: -; clone size: -; V gene: TRBV10-3
CDR3 protein: CSALGRNEQFF; CDR3 DNA: TGCAGTGCTCTGGGCCGGAATGAGCAGTTCTTC; J gene: TRBJ2-1; D gene: -; clone size: -; V gene: TRBV20-1
CDR3 protein: CAITGNSNQPQHF; CDR3 DNA: TGTGCCATCACAGGAAATAGCAATCAGCCCCAGCATTTT; J gene: TRBJ1-5; D gene: -; clone size: -; V gene: TRBV28
CDR3 protein: CASSPVEHESWKLFF; CDR3 DNA: TGTGCCAGCAGTCCCGTCGAGCACGAGTCGTGGAAACTGTTTTTT; J gene: TRBJ1-4; D gene: -; clone size: once; V gene: TRBV6-5
CDR3 protein: CASSQDFMQGYYNEQFF; CDR3 DNA: TGCGCCAGCAGCCAAGATTTTATGCAGGGCTACTACAATGAGCAGTTCTTC; J gene: TRBJ2-1; D gene: -; clone size: -; V gene: TRBV4-3
CDR3 protein: CASSPYGTDQPQNF; CDR3 DNA: TGCGCCAGCAGCCCCTACGGGACAGATCAGCCCCAGAATTTT; J gene: TRBJ1-5; D gene: TRBD1; clone size: -; V gene: TRBV5-1
CDR3 protein: CSAGHPGNTIYF; CDR3 DNA: TGCAGCGCCGGACACCCTGGAAACACCATATATTTT; J gene: TRBJ1-3; D gene: -; clone size: -; V gene: TRBV29-1
CDR3 protein: CASSQETDYEQYF; CDR3 DNA: TGCGCCAGCAGCCAAGAGACAGACTACGAGCAGTACTTC; J gene: TRBJ2-7; D gene: -; clone size: -; V gene: TRBV4-3
CDR3 protein: CASSYGQGAGEQYF; CDR3 DNA: TGTGCCAGCAGCTACGGGCAGGGGGCGGGCGAGCAGTACTTC; J gene: TRBJ2-7; D gene: TRBD1; clone size: -; V gene: TRBV7-2
CDR3 protein: CASSSWAGGPYEQFF; CDR3 DNA: TGTGCCAGCAGCTCATGGGCGGGAGGGCCTTATGAGCAGTTCTTC; J gene: TRBJ2-1; D gene: TRBD2; clone size: -; V gene: TRBV11-2
CDR3 protein: CASSQEGLGTSGYGYTF; CDR3 DNA: TGCGCCAGCAGCCAAGAAGGACTTGGGACATCGGGCTATGGCTACACCTTC; J gene: TRBJ1-2; D gene: -; clone size: few; V gene: TRBV4-3
CDR3 protein: CAISVGGTGNTIYF; CDR3 DNA: TGTGCCATCAGTGTGGGGGGTACTGGAAACACCATATATTTT; J gene: TRBJ1-3; D gene: -; clone size: -; V gene: TRBV10-3
CDR3 protein: CASSLRKGLAGELFF; CDR3 DNA: TGCGCCAGCAGCCTCAGGAAGGGGTTGGCCGGGGAGCTGTTTTTT; J gene: TRBJ2-2; D gene: -; clone size: -; V gene: TRBV4-1
CDR3 protein: CASSLSRGYEKLFF; CDR3 DNA: TGTGCCAGCAGTTTATCTCGAGGTTATGAAAAACTGTTTTTT; J gene: TRBJ1-4; D gene: -; clone size: -; V gene: TRBV27
CDR3 protein: CASSYSRGQGAEAFF; CDR3 DNA: TGTGCCAGCAGCTACTCAAGGGGACAGGGGGCTGAAGCTTTCTTT; J gene: TRBJ1-1; D gene: TRBD1; clone size: -; V gene: TRBV11-2
CDR3 protein: CAWSLYNEQFF; CDR3 DNA: TGTGCCTGGAGTCTGTACAATGAGCAGTTCTTC; J gene: TRBJ2-1; D gene: -; clone size: few; V gene: TRBV30
CDR3 protein: CASSNSGSKDEQFF; CDR3 DNA: TGTGCCAGCAGCAATAGCGGGAGTAAGGATGAGCAGTTCTTC; J gene: TRBJ2-1; D gene: TRBD2; clone size: -; V gene: TRBV9
CDR3 protein: CASSFRGQSYEQYF; CDR3 DNA: TGCGCCAGCAGCTTCAGGGGACAGTCCTACGAGCAGTACTTC; J gene: TRBJ2-7; D gene: TRBD1; clone size: -; V gene: TRBV5-1
CDR3 protein: CASSFRDRGRETQYF; CDR3 DNA: TGCGCCAGCAGCTTCCGGGACAGGGGGAGAGAGACCCAGTACTTC; J gene: TRBJ2-5; D gene: TRBD1; clone size: -; V gene: TRBV5-1
CDR3 protein: CASSPAGTYNEQFF; CDR3 DNA: TGTGCCAGCAGCCCCGCCGGGACTTACAATGAGCAGTTCTTC; J gene: TRBJ2-1; D gene: -; clone size: -; V gene: TRBV7-2
CDR3 protein: CASSLSAGAGTGELFF; CDR3 DNA: TGTGCCAGCAGTTTATCGGCGGGAGCGGGCACCGGGGAGCTGTTTTTT; J gene: TRBJ2-2; D gene: TRBD2; clone size: -; V gene: TRBV28